A single sample gave rise to the 13 T cell receptor beta chains below, sequenced in a study of blood T cell repertoires in COVID-19. TCRdb's table, derived via immunoSEQ multiplex PCR, lists solely in-frame clones and lacks some. Among nearly 95,000 clones listed, 85% to 90% were seen once. Sequencing was done on a sample of peripheral blood. The receptors originated from a human donor with active COVID-19. The donor label of this sample is uncertain.

The chain joins TRBV5-1 to TRBJ1-6; TRBD1 aligns across 12 bases. Germline CDR1 is SGHRS and CDR2 is YFSETQ. The CDR3 consists of 20 residues. The V segment lost 3 bases and the J segment 7 bases; nucleotides outside the gene matches: 17. CDR3 sequence reads: CASSSYYGTGGGRSNSPLHF. The CDR3 nucleotides are TGCGCCAGCAGCTCTTACTACGGGACAGGGGGCGGTCGGAGCAATTCACCCCTCCACTTT.

J is TRBJ2-3 and V is TRBV2; 11 bases agree with TRBD2. Germline CDR1 reads SNHLY; CDR2 reads FYNNEI. V gave up 2 bases and J gave up 2 bases; unmatched junction bases: 6. The CDR3 runs to 17 residues. DNA of the CDR3: TGTGCCAGCAGTGAATTAGCGGGGGGGAGATACACAGATACGCAGTATTTT. Encoded protein: CASSELAGGRYTDTQYF.

The chain links TRBV30 to TRBJ1-4; a possible D gene is TRBD1 (6 bases). The V and J ends lost 0 bases and 8 bases respectively, with 16 bases between them. CDR3 length: 15 amino acids. CDR1 and CDR2 (germline): GTSNPN, SVGIG (reference sequence). This chain's CDR3 is CAWSVGPGDYEKLFF. The DNA for the CDR3 is TGTGCCTGGAGTGTAGGGCCAGGGGATTACGAAAAACTGTTTTTT.

The chain uses TRBV7-8 and TRBJ2-1; TRBD2 is a possible D gene (6 bases). Germline CDR1 reads SGHVS; CDR2 reads FQNEAQ. V lost 2 bases and J lost 4, with 18 bases in between. The CDR3 length is 17 residues. Written as DNA, the CDR3 is TGTGCCAGCAGCTTACGTTCGGGTCTAGCGAGTTACAATGAGCAGTTCTTC. Translated: CASSLRSGLASYNEQFF.

V and J are TRBV7-8 and TRBJ2-5; 9 bases line up with TRBD1. The V segment lost 3 bases and the J segment 5 bases; nucleotides outside the gene matches: 7. In germline, CDR1 is SGHVS, CDR2 FQNEAQ. This CDR3 comprises 15 residues. As DNA, the CDR3 is TGTGCCAGCAGCTTCCGGGACAGGGTTCGGGAGACCCAGTACTTC. This codes for CASSFRDRVRETQYF.

The chain combines TRBV12-3 or TRBV12-4 with TRBJ1-1; D not certain. V was cut by 3 bases and J by 5 bases, with 4 bases left in between. The CDR3 is 11 amino acids. CDR3 in amino acids: CASSFQTEAFF. The CDR3, as DNA: TGTGCCAGCAGTTTTCAGACTGAAGCTTTCTTT.

This chain connects TRBV28 to TRBJ2-4; TRBD1 agrees at 10 bases. V lost 3 bases to trimming and J lost 5 bases; unmatched junction nucleotides: 7. Germline values: CDR1 MDHEN, CDR2 SYDVKM. This CDR3 has 16 residues. CDR3 DNA sequence: TGTGCCAGCAGTTTTCGCCTCGGGACAGGGGAAAACATTCAGTACTTC. This gives the protein CASSFRLGTGENIQYF.

V and J are TRBV4-1 and TRBJ2-5; D is possibly TRBD2 (6 bases). The CDR3 is 14 amino acids. V lost 2 bases and J 2 bases, leaving 9 bases between the germline ends. The V gene's germline CDR1 is MGHRA and CDR2 YSYEKL. CDR3 amino acids: CASSQPGLQETQYF. In DNA form, the CDR3 reads TGCGCCAGCAGCCAACCGGGACTGCAAGAGACCCAGTACTTC.

The chain is built from TRBV6-5 and TRBJ2-2; D remains unclear. Germline V gene sequence: CDR1 MNHEY, CDR2 SVGAGI. The V gene lost 2 bases and the J gene lost 6 bases, with 13 bases spanning the gap. This CDR3 region has 15 residues. CDR3 bases: TGTGCCAGCAGTTACGTTGGTAGCCGTCCCGGGGAGCTGTTTTTT. Translating gives CASSYVGSRPGELFF.

The V gene is TRBV3-1 (or the pseudogene TRBV3-2), the J gene TRBJ2-1, with 9 bases fitting TRBD1. The V gene end was trimmed by 4 bases and the J gene end by 4 bases; junction bases not matched to a gene: 5. This CDR3 has 15 amino acids. The V gene's germline CDR1 is LGHDT and CDR2 YNNKEL (reference sequence). DNA for the CDR3: TGTGCCAGCAGCCCTGGGGACAGGGTTTACAATGAGCAGTTCTTC. Amino acids: CASSPGDRVYNEQFF.

The count of this clone is one. V and J are TRBV4-2 and TRBJ2-2; TRBD2 matches at 10 bases. Germline V gives CDR1 LGHNA, CDR2 YNFKEQ. With V trimmed by 3 bases and J by 6 bases, 7 bases remained unmatched. This CDR3 has 16 residues. For the CDR3, the DNA is TGTGCCAGCAGCCATTCCGGGACTAGCGAAGCCGGGGAGCTGTTTTTT. It codes for CASSHSGTSEAGELFF.

This clone was detected a few times. V usage is TRBV7-2 and J usage is TRBJ2-7; possible D gene TRBD1, 6 bases. The CDR3 spans 16 residues. CDR1 and CDR2 from the germline V gene are SGHTA and FQGNSA. The germline V and J ends were trimmed by 3 bases and 2 bases, with 17 bases remaining between them. The CDR3 sequence: CASSLRGQPVPYEQYF. The CDR3 DNA is TGTGCCAGCAGCTTGCGAGGACAGCCGGTACCCTACGAGCAGTACTTC. Supplemented by reference TRBV7-2 and TRBJ2-7, the full variable domain reads GAGVSQSPSNKVTEKGKDVELRCDPISGHTALYWYRQSLGQGLEFLIYFQGNSAPDKSGLPSDRFSAERTGGSVSTLTIQRTQQEDSAVYLCASSLRGQPVPYEQYFGPGTRLTVT.

The chain joins TRBV12-3 or TRBV12-4 to TRBJ2-1, with 8 bases fitting TRBD2. The CDR3 has 13 residues. The J segment lost 3 bases and the V segment lost 6 bases, leaving 1 base of the junction unmatched. For the CDR3, the DNA is TGTGCCAGCAGGGGACTAGGCTACAATGAGCAGTTCTTC. Protein product: CASRGLGYNEQFF.